What follows describes a single TCR beta chain. Data came from immunoSEQ multiplex PCR; TCRdb stores just in-frame clones and leaves some out. The sample consists of 90,000 to 100,000 clones, roughly 80% of them appearing once. This sample was taken from a study of blood T cell repertoires in COVID-19. This CDR3 spans 15 amino acids. Germline V gene lookup returns CDR1 SGHTA and CDR2 FQGNSA. V trimming: 4 bases; J trimming: 6 bases; junction bases outside the gene matches: 7. Sequences were obtained from peripheral blood. The rearrangement joins TRBV7-2 to TRBJ2-1; 9 bases agree with TRBD1. This sequence was found in a woman older than 75 with acute or convalescent COVID-19. The CDR3 here is CASSSGTGISNEQFF. CDR3 DNA sequence: TGTGCCAGCAGCTCCGGGACAGGGATCTCCAATGAGCAGTTCTTC. Combining the CDR3 with reference TRBV7-2 and TRBJ2-1 gives the whole variable domain GAGVSQSPSNKVTEKGKDVELRCDPISGHTALYWYRQSLGQGLEFLIYFQGNSAPDKSGLPSDRFSAERTGGSVSTLTIQRTQQEDSAVYLCASSSGTGISNEQFFGPGTRLTVL.